The TCR beta chain under discussion was sequenced for a study of T cell responses to AZD1222 COVID-19 vaccine. The method was immunoSEQ multiplex PCR; TCRdb's version includes in-frame clones alone and lacks a portion of them. The table records over 100,000 clones, around 90% of them present only once. The V gene end was trimmed by 5 bases and the J gene end by 7 bases; junction bases not matched to a gene: 12. CDR1 MNHEY and CDR2 SVGAGI come from the germline V gene. This CDR3 is 15 amino acids long. This sequence originates from an adult in good health. The gene calls are TRBV6-5 and TRBJ1-2; 8 nucleotides align to TRBD1. This material consisted of peripheral blood, taken on day 0 of AZD1222 vaccination. CDR3 coding DNA: TGTGCCAGCAGTCCCATCCCAAGACAGGGGAGTGGCTACACCTTC. This encodes CASSPIPRQGSGYTF.